This TCR beta chain was sequenced during a study of neurological immune-mediated disorders. 5'RACE with 10-nucleotide random UMIs generated the cDNA. Over 190 million TCR-beta sequences from 15-18 subjects came from every sequencing run. In TCRdb, the 5' RACE reads were re-called with MiXCR into one record per CDR3 protein. The data contain under 60,000 distinct CDR3 sequences, under 30% of them singletons. Trimming took 3 bases from V and 2 from J; bases not matched to a gene: 3. The CDR3 covers 14 residues. CDR1 and CDR2 from the germline V gene are MNHEY and SMNVEV (reference sequence). The chain combines TRBV27 with TRBJ1-2; 7 bases align to TRBD1. The sequenced material came from PBMCs. The sequence came from a woman aged 70-85 years in good health. The CDR3: CASSFGRGNYGYTF. The CDR3 DNA is TGTGCCAGCAGTTTCGGCAGGGGGAACTATGGCTACACCTTC.